This TCR beta chain emerged from a study of cytomegalovirus exposure and HLA in healthy donors. Study results and limitations: In vitro work confirmed that three CMV-associated chains recognize CMV antigens. Among TCR sequences, most were rare, though some public TCRs appeared in many donors.

A note on this clone: Antigen unknown.

The protocol was immunoSEQ multiplex PCR, while the TCRdb copy is restricted to in-frame clones and leaves out a portion. The sample lists 300,000 or so clones; roughly 86% were seen once. The germline V gene encodes CDR1 SGHAT and CDR2 FQNNGV. There are 12 residues in the CDR3. V was trimmed by 8 bases and J by 3 bases, leaving 10 bases between them. The TCR sequence derives from a man aged 30-40 years in good health and CMV-seronegative. Sequenced: PBMCs. V usage is TRBV11-2 and J usage is TRBJ1-1; D not certain. The CDR3: CASGGWDTEAFF. The CDR3, as DNA: TGTGCCAGCGGCGGGTGGGACACTGAAGCTTTCTTT. Based on the CDR3 plus reference TRBV11-2 and TRBJ1-1, the full variable domain is EAGVAQSPRYKIIEKRQSVAFWCNPISGHATLYWYQQILGQGPKLLIQFQNNGVVDDSQLPKDRFSAERLKGVDSTLKIQPAKLEDSAVYLCASGGWDTEAFFGQGTRLTVV.